Following are 15 T cell receptor beta chains from one sample sequenced in a study of HIV-infected children after antiretroviral therapy interruption. Noted treatment: PENTA 11 planned treatment interruption arm or continuous ART arm. The TCR library was built from RNA with a 3' RACE protocol and unique molecular identifiers. TCRdb processed the 3' RACE reads anew with MiXCR; each CDR3 protein has one entry. The sample holds roughly 46,000 distinct CDR3 sequences, 4.3% seen once. The starting material was CD45RA+ CD4+ T cells from PBMCs, pooled from several time points, obtained from a donor given antiretroviral therapy, either interrupted or continuous. The sample's subset: naive CD4+ CD45RA+ CD45RO- T cells. Every receptor here comes from a pool of human donors with HIV.

This rearrangement joins TRBV20-1 to TRBJ1-4; D is uncertain. Germline lookup yields CDR1 DFQATT and CDR2 SNEGSKA (reference sequence). The CDR3 sequence is 12 residues long. Trimming pared 3 bases from V and 8 bases from J, leaving 10 bases between. The CDR3 spells CSASSIGEKLFF. The CDR3 DNA reads as TGCAGTGCTAGTAGCATAGGGGAAAAACTGTTTTTT.

This clonotype was detected only a few times. In DNA, the CDR3 is TGTGCCATCCTAGACGACAGATACTATGGCTACACCTTC. This gives the protein CAILDDRYYGYTF. The chain links TRBV28 to TRBJ1-2, with D perhaps matching TRBD1 (5 bases). Germline assignment: CDR1 MDHEN and CDR2 SYDVKM. Trimming cost V 10 bases and J 3 bases, with 15 bases left between them. The CDR3 sequence is 13 residues long.

This clonotype showed up many times. The V gene is TRBV9, the J gene TRBJ2-2; D gene ambiguous. The CDR3 totals 15 residues. Germline V lookup: CDR1 SGDLS, CDR2 YYNGEE. V lost 0 bases and J 1 base, leaving 7 bases between the germline ends. In nucleotides, the CDR3 is TGTGCCAGCAGCGTAGCGGCAGGGAACACCGGGGAGCTGTTTTTT. Its protein is CASSVAAGNTGELFF.

In this sample, this clonotype turned up many times. This chain links TRBV6-2 or TRBV6-3 with TRBJ1-1; 12 bases line up with TRBD1. The J segment lost 1 base and the V segment lost 2 bases, leaving 11 bases of the junction unmatched. Germline lookup yields CDR1 MNHEY and CDR2 SVGEGT. This CDR3 contains 19 residues. In DNA form, the CDR3 reads TGTGCCAGCAGTTACCCATTCTCCGGGACAGGGGGCGCGAACACTGAAGCTTTCTTT. Its protein product is CASSYPFSGTGGANTEAFF.

This clonotype has ten or more counts. The chain's CDR3 is CASTREDTQYF. The CDR3 DNA follows: TGTGCCAGCACCAGGGAAGATACGCAGTATTTT. The chain combines TRBV6-1 with TRBJ2-3; the D gene is possibly TRBD1 (5 bases). V lost 7 bases and J 5 bases, leaving 7 bases between the germline ends. This CDR3 spans 11 amino acids. Germline CDR1 reads MNHNS; CDR2 reads SASEGT.

This clonotype was counted ten times or more. This rearrangement joins TRBV20-1 to TRBJ2-5; 9 bases agree with TRBD1. V lost 5 bases and J lost 4; bases outside the gene matches: 8. The CDR3 consists of 14 residues. Germline V gives CDR1 DFQATT, CDR2 SNEGSKA (reference sequence). The CDR3 sequence is CSAVQGAVGETQYF. CDR3 in DNA: TGCAGTGCTGTACAGGGGGCGGTCGGAGAGACCCAGTACTTC.

There are many counts of this clonotype. The chain employs TRBV28 and TRBJ1-1; D is undetermined. The CDR3 extends over 12 amino acids. Trimming removed 2 bases from V and 8 bases from J, with 9 bases in between. Per germline, CDR1 MDHEN and CDR2 SYDVKM. Here the CDR3 reads CASSLRQREAFF. Written as DNA, the CDR3 is TGTGCCAGCAGTTTACGGCAGCGGGAAGCTTTCTTT.

This clonotype was observed many times. The J gene is TRBJ2-7, the V gene TRBV10-1; D is uncertain. V was shortened by 5 bases and J by 3 bases, with 11 bases between the two germline ends. Germline lookup yields CDR1 WNHNN and CDR2 SYGVQD (reference sequence). This CDR3 is 13 amino acids long. CDR3: CASSLTNNYEQYF. DNA for the CDR3: TGCGCCAGCAGTCTGACAAACAACTACGAGCAGTACTTC.

This clonotype was seen repeatedly, ten times or more. The rearrangement links TRBV12-3 or TRBV12-4 to TRBJ2-7; TRBD1 matches 8 bases. The CDR3 consists of 14 residues. Trimming removed 5 bases from V and 0 bases from J; junction bases left unmatched: 3. The CDR3 is CASSDRGHSYEQYF. The DNA of the CDR3 is TGTGCCAGCAGTGACAGGGGACACTCCTACGAGCAGTACTTC.

In this sample, this clonotype is medium-sized. This chain uses TRBV6-6 with TRBJ2-7; TRBD1 aligns across 11 bases. Germline CDR1 is MNHNY and CDR2 is SVGAGI (reference sequence). The junction had 10 bases not matched to a gene; V was cut back by 5 bases and J by 10 bases. The CDR3 sequence is 14 residues long. The CDR3 bases are TGTGCCAGCAGTGACGGACAGGGGGCCTATGAACAGTACTTC. Translating it yields CASSDGQGAYEQYF.

Many counts were recorded for this clonotype. The chain joins TRBV19 to TRBJ2-6, with D uncertain. The CDR3 is 15 residues long. Germline CDR1 is LNHDA and CDR2 is SQIVND (reference sequence). The ends were cut back, 9 bases at V and 1 base at J, with 13 bases in the middle. The chain's CDR3 is CASKTEKSGANVLTF. In nucleotides, the CDR3 is TGTGCCAGCAAAACAGAGAAATCTGGGGCCAACGTCCTGACTTTC.

This clonotype was picked up a small number of times. This chain joins TRBV7-2 and TRBJ1-1; the match to TRBD1 covers 8 bases. Per germline, CDR1 SGHTA and CDR2 FQGNSA. After removal of 7 bases from V and 2 bases from J, the junction contained 9 bases not matched to a gene. The CDR3 loop spans 15 amino acids. The CDR3 is CASTYAGTGNTEAFF. Here the CDR3 DNA reads TGTGCCAGCACCTATGCCGGGACAGGTAACACTGAAGCTTTCTTT. Full variable domain (outside the CDR3, taken from reference TRBV7-2 and TRBJ1-1): GAGVSQSPSNKVTEKGKDVELRCDPISGHTALYWYRQSLGQGLEFLIYFQGNSAPDKSGLPSDRFSAERTGGSVSTLTIQRTQQEDSAVYLCASTYAGTGNTEAFFGQGTRLTVV.

This clonotype was recorded many times. The V gene is TRBV20-1, the J gene TRBJ2-3; 10 bases are a match to TRBD1. The CDR3 totals 15 residues. CDR1 is DFQATT and CDR2 is SNEGSKA in the germline V gene (reference sequence). Trimming cost V 2 bases and J 5 bases; bases outside gene matches: 7. The CDR3 loop is CSARSGTGAVDTQYF. DNA of the CDR3: TGCAGTGCTAGATCCGGGACAGGGGCTGTAGATACGCAGTATTTT.

In its sample, this clonotype was seen many times. V gene TRBV3-1 combines with J gene TRBJ1-2, with 8 positions matching TRBD1. Germline V lookup: CDR1 LGHDT, CDR2 YNNKEL (reference sequence). Unmatched junction bases numbered 4, after V lost 0 bases and J lost 1 base. The CDR3 consists of 16 residues. CDR3 sequence (DNA): TGTGCCAGCAGCCAAGACCCAGGGGGCTTTAACTATGGCTACACCTTC. As protein: CASSQDPGGFNYGYTF.

This clonotype was detected many times. The chain joins TRBV28 to TRBJ2-3; D perhaps matches TRBD2 (6 bases). This CDR3 contains 14 residues. Germline V CDR1 and CDR2: MDHEN, SYDVKM. V was cut by 11 bases and J by 0 bases, with 15 bases left in between. The CDR3 DNA is TGTGCCGCCGGGGGACCACTAAGCACAGATACGCAGTATTTT. Amino acid sequence: CAAGGPLSTDTQYF.